This is a list of T cell receptor beta chains from one sample in a study of blood T cell repertoires in COVID-19. The repertoire was sequenced with immunoSEQ multiplex PCR; TCRdb's copy has only in-frame clones and lacks some. The table has under 300,000 clones, about four fifths seen once. The sample was peripheral blood. These TCRs come from a young woman with acute or convalescent COVID-19. CDR3s include the opening cysteine and the closing phenylalanine or tryptophan. A D gene is named only where the DNA matches it firmly. Some rows mark clone size as missing; the rest say once, few, many or name a class of expanded clone.

. | . | TRBJ2-2 | TRBV19 | TGTGCCAGTAGGGCCGCGACAGGGAACACCGGGGAGCTGTTTTTT | CASRAATGNTGELFF
. | TRBD1 | TRBJ1-5 | TRBV12-3/TRBV12-4 | TGTGCCAGCAGGGGACAGGGGAATCAGCCCCAGCATTTT | CASRGQGNQPQHF
. | TRBD1 | TRBJ2-1 | TRBV19 | TGTGCCAGTAGTGCGCGGACGACAGGGGGCTCTAAGCAGTTCTTC | CASSARTTGGSKQFF
. | . | TRBJ2-6 | TRBV7-9 | TGTGCCAGCAGCCCGCCTCGGGTCAGCTCTGGGGCCAACGTCCTGACTTTC | CASSPPRVSSGANVLTF
. | . | TRBJ2-5 | TRBV9 | TGTGCCAGCAGCGGCGGACAGTACCAAGAGACCCAGTACTTC | CASSGGQYQETQYF
. | TRBD2 | TRBJ2-1 | TRBV19 | TGTGCCAGTAGGCCTACCTCTAGCGGCTCCTACAATGAGCAGTTCTTC | CASRPTSSGSYNEQFF
. | TRBD1 | TRBJ2-7 | TRBV7-9 | TGTGCCAGCAGCCCCAGGGGGCGCACGGGCTACGAGCAGTACTTC | CASSPRGRTGYEQYF
few | TRBD1 | TRBJ1-2 | TRBV6-1 | TGTGCCAGCAGTGAACGGGGGGGGTTCGGACAGGTCTATGGCTACACCTTC | CASSERGGFGQVYGYTF
. | TRBD1 | TRBJ2-7 | TRBV25-1 | TGTGCCAGCAGTGATGACCACTCATCGGGACAGTCCTACGAGCAGTACTTC | CASSDDHSSGQSYEQYF
. | TRBD2 | TRBJ2-4 | TRBV3-1/TRBV3-2 | TGTGCCAGCAGCCCACCTGGACTAGCGGCAAACATTCAGTACTTC | CASSPPGLAANIQYF
. | . | TRBJ1-2 | TRBV4-3 | TGCGCCAGCAGCCAAGATTCCTCCGGGTACTATGGCTACACCTTC | CASSQDSSGYYGYTF
. | . | TRBJ1-6 | TRBV7-9 | TGTGCCAGCAAGGAGAGCTCCTATAATTCACCCCTCCACTTT | CASKESSYNSPLHF
. | TRBD1 | TRBJ1-2 | TRBV19 | TGTGCCGGTCAGGACAGGGGTGGTGGCTACACCTTC | CAGQDRGGGYTF
once | . | TRBJ1-5 | TRBV14 | TGTGCCAGCAGCCAAGATCTTGGCCAGCCCCAGCATTTT | CASSQDLGQPQHF
. | . | TRBJ1-1 | TRBV18 | TGTGCCAGCTCGCACTCCAGGGACTTTAACACTGAAGCTTTCTTT | CASSHSRDFNTEAFF
. | . | TRBJ2-1 | TRBV4-3 | TGCGCAGCTGGGGGCTCCCACAATGAGCAGTTCTTC | CAAGGSHNEQFF
. | . | TRBJ1-4 | TRBV5-1 | TGCGCCAGCAGGGGGACTGGGGGTGAAAAACTGTTTTTT | CASRGTGGEKLFF
. | . | TRBJ2-7 | TRBV3-1/TRBV3-2 | TGTGCCAGCAGCCAAGATCACGGCAGGGCTTACGAGCAGTACTTC | CASSQDHGRAYEQYF